This TCR beta chain was recorded in a study of beta chain features in type 1 diabetes. Study-level findings and limits: A moderate, significant TCRB CDR3 shortening appeared in type 1 diabetes across four CD4+ subsets. Among type 1 diabetes patients, VDJ junctions had fewer insertions and more deletions.

Of the isolated RNA, all was reverse transcribed, and so the sequenced material was expressed TCRB transcripts. The repertoire was sequenced with immunoSEQ multiplex PCR; TCRdb's copy has only in-frame clones and lacks some. The top ten hold around 0.42% of the sample, which has 130,000 to 150,000 clones, roughly 53% seen once. Points on this clone: Its antigen remains unknown.

CDR3 length: 14 amino acids. V was clipped by 11 bases and J by 4 bases, with 18 bases between them. The V call is TRBV23-1, the J call TRBJ2-1, with D possibly TRBD1 on 6 matching bases. TRBV23-1 is given ORF status, its function remaining uncertain. Sequencing was performed on Tregs from blood. The source of this sequence is a man between 18 and 29 years old in good health. This CDR3 reads CARHAGEPYNEQFF. The DNA of the CDR3 is TGCGCCCGCCACGCAGGGGAACCATACAATGAGCAGTTCTTC.